The 31 T cell receptor beta chains in this list originate from one sample, sequenced in a study of beta chain features in type 1 diabetes. Expressed TCRB transcripts were sequenced because the isolated RNA had all been reverse transcribed beforehand. TCRdb's table, derived via immunoSEQ multiplex PCR, lists solely in-frame clones and lacks some. The sample includes hundreds of thousands of clones, 15% to 19% of them seen just once. The sequenced sample consisted of naive CD4+ T cells from blood. Receptors were obtained from a man younger than 35 in good health.

This clone was seen only a few times. The CDR3 DNA reads as TGTGCCAGCAGCTTGGCCGGAAGAAGGGGGACGGAAGCTTTCTTT. It is translated as CASSLAGRRGTEAFF. The chain employs TRBV5-4 and TRBJ1-1; tentative D call: TRBD1 (6 bases). Germline loops: CDR1 SGHNT, CDR2 YYREEE (reference sequence). This CDR3 region has 15 residues. V was clipped by 0 bases and J by 8 bases, with 17 bases between them.

This chain links TRBV29-1 with TRBJ2-1; D gene unclear. Germline CDR1 reads SQVTM; CDR2 reads ANQGSEA. This CDR3 spans 15 amino acids. CDR3 in amino acids: CSHFWAGTRKNEQFF. The CDR3 region has the DNA TGCAGTCACTTTTGGGCCGGCACTCGTAAGAATGAGCAGTTCTTC.

V is TRBV28 and J is TRBJ1-5, with unresolved D. Germline V gives CDR1 MDHEN, CDR2 SYDVKM. Between the trimmed V and J ends, which lost 5 bases and 5 bases, there was a span of 7 bases. There are 12 residues in the CDR3. DNA of the CDR3: TGTGCCAGCAGTCCCGGAGATCAGCCCCAGCATTTT. It encodes CASSPGDQPQHF.

This clone occurred once. The chain uses TRBV7-2 and TRBJ1-1; D unresolved. This CDR3 has 11 amino acids. From germline, CDR1 is SGHTA and CDR2 FQGNSA. Trimming left V 6 bases short and J 4 bases short, with 6 bases between. The CDR3 reads CASSSPTEAFF. As DNA, the CDR3 is TGTGCCAGCAGTTCCCCCACTGAAGCTTTCTTT.

CDR3 residues: CASSDYLGGENLYEQYF. In DNA form, the CDR3 reads TGTGCCAGCAGTGACTACCTGGGAGGGGAGAACCTCTACGAGCAGTACTTC. This chain connects TRBV6-1 to TRBJ2-7, with 7 bases fitting TRBD2. The trim removed 3 bases at V and 3 bases at J, leaving 14 bases unmatched. This CDR3 has 17 amino acids. The germline CDR1 and CDR2 sequences are MNHNS and SASEGT.

This chain connects TRBV7-2 to TRBJ1-2; 8 bases align to TRBD1. CDR3 size: 13 residues. After removal of 5 bases from V and 8 bases from J, the junction contained 7 bases not matched to a gene. Germline assignment: CDR1 SGHTA and CDR2 FQGNSA. Written as DNA, the CDR3 is TGTGCCAGCAGCGTAGGACAGGGCTACGGCTACACCTTC. It is translated as CASSVGQGYGYTF.

The V call is TRBV28, the J call TRBJ1-2, with D uncertain. V was pared by 1 base and J by 8 bases, with 8 bases between. The CDR3 extends over 12 amino acids. CDR1 is MDHEN, CDR2 SYDVKM, per germline. The CDR3 DNA sequence: TGTGCCAGCAGTTTATTCGGAGAAGGCTACACCTTC. This sequence encodes CASSLFGEGYTF.

As for this clone: The junction departs from germline at one end; a sequencing error may be responsible. The chain has TRBV7-8 and TRBJ2-7; possibly TRBD1 for D (8 bases). The CDR3 totals 15 residues. Per the germline V gene, CDR1 is SGHVS and CDR2 is FQNEAQ. The CDR3 loop reads CVSNEGGTGSYEQYF. In nucleotides, the CDR3 is TGTGTCAGCAACGAGGGGGGGACAGGATCCTACGAGCAGTACTTC.

This clone was detected a few times. The chain uses TRBV4-1 and TRBJ2-3, with 7 bases aligning to TRBD2. CDR3 size: 16 residues. The ends lost 0 bases at V and 0 bases at J; junction bases unmatched: 3. Per the germline V gene, CDR1 is MGHRA and CDR2 is YSYEKL. DNA for the CDR3: TGCGCCAGCAGCCAAGAGCGGGGGAGGAGCACAGATACGCAGTATTTT. Its translation: CASSQERGRSTDTQYF.

This clone was picked up a small number of times. This sequence joins TRBV15 and TRBJ2-1, with D perhaps TRBD2 (5 bases). Germline V gene sequence: CDR1 LNHNV, CDR2 YYDKDF (reference sequence). This CDR3 is 17 amino acids long. Trimming cost V 0 bases and J 1 base, with 13 bases left between them. DNA for the CDR3: TGTGCCACCAGCAGAGATCTGTCACTAGGGTCCTACAATGAGCAGTTCTTC. Translation: CATSRDLSLGSYNEQFF. Filled out from reference TRBV15 and TRBJ2-1, the complete variable domain reads DAMVIQNPRYQVTQFGKPVTLSCSQTLNHNVMYWYQQKSSQAPKLLFHYYDKDFNNEADTPDNFQSRRPNTSFCFLDIRSPGLGDTAMYLCATSRDLSLGSYNEQFFGPGTRLTVL.

This clone was picked up a small number of times. This chain links TRBV7-9 with TRBJ2-1; TRBD1 matches 7 bases. CDR1 and CDR2 from the germline V gene are SEHNR and FQNEAQ (reference sequence). With 5 bases clipped from V and 13 bases from J, the junction kept 5 bases outside the gene matches. This CDR3 spans 11 amino acids. As DNA, the CDR3 is TGTGCCAGCAGCACGCGACAGGGACAGTTCTTC. Residues: CASSTRQGQFF.

The rearrangement links TRBV4-2 to TRBJ2-1; D is perhaps TRBD1 or TRBD2 (6 bases each). The germline V and J ends were trimmed by 4 bases and 10 bases, with 17 bases remaining between them. This CDR3 has 14 amino acids. The germline gives CDR1 LGHNA, CDR2 YNFKEQ. CDR3 sequence: CASSLERGAEEQFF. Written as DNA, the CDR3 is TGTGCCAGCAGCCTAGAAAGGGGGGCCGAGGAGCAGTTCTTC.

CDR3 sequence reads: CAWREGLHNSYEQYF. The CDR3 DNA reads TGTGCCTGGAGAGAGGGACTGCATAACTCCTACGAGCAGTACTTC. V and J are TRBV30 and TRBJ2-5; D possibly corresponds to TRBD2 (6 bases). The J call is in doubt because the DNA end fits TRBJ2-7 better. CDR1 and CDR2 from the germline V gene are GTSNPN and SVGIG (reference sequence). This CDR3 contains 15 residues.

About this clone itself: Other DNA sequences in this sample translate to the same CDR3. The V gene is TRBV19, the J gene TRBJ2-2, with D tentatively TRBD1 or TRBD2 (5 bases each). The CDR3 consists of 15 residues. V lost 6 bases to trimming and J lost 0 bases, with 11 bases between them. The V gene's germline CDR1 is LNHDA and CDR2 SQIVND (reference sequence). The CDR3 region is CASSPGTANTGELFF. CDR3 DNA sequence: TGTGCCAGTAGCCCCGGGACGGCGAACACCGGGGAGCTGTTTTTT.

The chain employs TRBV29-1 and TRBJ1-1; the D is unclear. The germline V and J ends were trimmed by 4 bases and 0 bases, with 9 bases remaining between them. Germline V lookup: CDR1 SQVTM, CDR2 ANQGSEA. CDR3 size: 13 residues. DNA of the CDR3: TGCAGCGTTGTCCGGGGAATGAACACTGAAGCTTTCTTT. Its translation is CSVVRGMNTEAFF.

Notes on this clone: Other DNA sequences in this sample translate to the same CDR3. V usage is TRBV5-1 and J usage is TRBJ2-6; D gene unclear. CDR3 length: 14 residues. CDR1 and CDR2 (germline): SGHRS, YFSETQ. The ends were cut back, 4 bases at V and 2 bases at J, with 7 bases in the middle. DNA for the CDR3: TGCGCCAGCAGCGGCGGAGCTGGGGCCAACGTCCTGACTTTC. Its translation is CASSGGAGANVLTF.

In its sample, this clone was seen a few times. The chain joins TRBV11-2 to TRBJ2-5; D possibly corresponds to TRBD2 (6 bases). V lost 1 base, J lost 1 base, and 16 bases lay in between. CDR1 and CDR2 (germline): SGHAT, FQNNGV. This CDR3 is 17 amino acids long. This CDR3 is CASSLGVSRGRQETQYF. The CDR3, as DNA: TGTGCCAGCAGCTTAGGCGTATCGCGGGGCCGCCAAGAGACCCAGTACTTC.

This clone was recorded a few times. The chain joins TRBV7-2 to TRBJ2-3; 8 bases line up with TRBD2. V lost 1 base to trimming and J lost 3 bases; unmatched junction nucleotides: 6. This CDR3 region has 16 residues. The germline gives CDR1 SGHTA, CDR2 FQGNSA. The CDR3 region is CASSLEAGGGTDTQYF. DNA for the CDR3: TGTGCCAGCAGCTTAGAGGCGGGGGGAGGGACAGATACGCAGTATTTT.

The chain combines TRBV7-6 with TRBJ2-3; D not certain. The CDR3 spans 14 residues. The germline gives CDR1 SGHVS, CDR2 FNYEAQ. With 1 base removed from V and 1 base from J, the gap between germline ends came to 6 bases. The CDR3 loop is CASSLDSRTDTQYF. The CDR3 DNA reads TGTGCCAGCAGCTTAGACAGTCGCACAGATACGCAGTATTTT.

Only a few counts were recorded for this clone. This sequence joins TRBV5-1 and TRBJ1-1; D is perhaps TRBD1 (6 bases). This CDR3 spans 15 amino acids. The V end was cut by 5 bases, the J end by 1 base, with 15 bases between. Looked up from germline, CDR1 is SGHRS and CDR2 is YFSETQ. DNA of the CDR3: TGCGCCAGCAGACCCGGGACACGAAAGAACACTGAAGCTTTCTTT. It encodes CASRPGTRKNTEAFF. Drawing the rest from reference TRBV5-1 and TRBJ1-1, the complete variable domain is KAGVTQTPRYLIKTRGQQVTLSCSPISGHRSVSWYQQTPGQGLQFLFEYFSETQRNKGNFPGRFSGRQFSNSRSEMNVSTLELGDSALYLCASRPGTRKNTEAFFGQGTRLTVV.

In its sample, this clone was seen many times. The CDR3 coding sequence is TGTGCCATCAGTGAAGAGCGGGGGAACACCGGGGAGCTGTTTTTT. Translating gives CAISEERGNTGELFF. The V gene is TRBV10-3, the J gene TRBJ2-2; 7 positions match TRBD2. V trimming: 3 bases; J trimming: 1 base; junction bases outside the gene matches: 2. The CDR3 runs to 15 residues. Per the germline V gene, CDR1 is ENHRY and CDR2 is SYGVKD.

V and J are TRBV4-3 and TRBJ2-4, with D perhaps matching TRBD1 (7 bases). Germline V CDR1 and CDR2: LGHNA, YSLEER. The CDR3 runs 16 residues. V was pared by 0 bases and J by 3 bases, with 12 bases between. The CDR3 region has the DNA TGCGCCAGCAGCCAAGATCGGAGGGGGCTCAAAAACATTCAGTACTTC. It is translated as CASSQDRRGLKNIQYF.

There are a few counts of this clone. In nucleotides, the CDR3 is TGTGCCTGGAACCGTGGCCGGGATAACTATAATTCACCCCTCCACTTT. It translates to CAWNRGRDNYNSPLHF. The V gene is TRBV30, the J gene TRBJ1-6; D gene ambiguous. The CDR3 has 16 residues. The V gene's germline CDR1 is GTSNPN and CDR2 SVGIG (reference sequence). V was cut by 4 bases and J by 3 bases, with 16 bases left in between. Drawing the rest from reference TRBV30 and TRBJ1-6, the complete variable domain is SQTIHQWPATLVQPVGSPLSLECTVEGTSNPNLYWYRQAAGRGLQLLFYSVGIGQISSEVPQNLSASRPQDRQFILSSKKLLLSDSGFYLCAWNRGRDNYNSPLHFGNGTRLTVT.

This clone occurred a few times. The chain recombines TRBV29-1 with TRBJ2-3; D gene unclear. The V gene lost 7 bases and the J gene lost 0 bases, with 8 bases spanning the gap. From germline, CDR1 is SQVTM and CDR2 ANQGSEA. The CDR3 covers 12 residues. The CDR3 spells CSAETSTDTQYF. For the CDR3, the DNA is TGCAGCGCCGAAACTAGCACAGATACGCAGTATTTT.

This clone was recorded only once. CDR3 nucleotide sequence: TGTGCCAGCAGCTTAATAAGGACAGGGCAAGGCTACACCTTC. Amino acid sequence: CASSLIRTGQGYTF. The chain employs TRBV7-9 and TRBJ1-2; 8 bases map to TRBD1. Germline V gives CDR1 SEHNR, CDR2 FQNEAQ (reference sequence). J lost 8 bases, V lost 2 bases, and 7 bases had no gene match. The CDR3 is 14 residues long.

This clone was seen a single time. J is TRBJ2-7 and V is TRBV5-4, with D possibly matching TRBD2 (6 bases). Germline CDR1 reads SGHNT; CDR2 reads YYREEE (reference sequence). Between the trimmed V and J ends, which lost 4 bases and 7 bases, there was a span of 15 bases. This CDR3 is built from 13 residues. The CDR3, as DNA: TGTGCCAGCAGCACCCGGGGGTTTTGGGAGCAGTACTTC. Protein product: CASSTRGFWEQYF.

The chain carries TRBV18 and TRBJ2-7, with D tentatively TRBD1 or TRBD2 (5 bases each). This CDR3 has 15 amino acids. The germline V gene has CDR1 KGHSH and CDR2 LQKENI. Trimming removed 6 bases at V and 0 bases at J, with 15 bases between. The CDR3 nucleotides read TGTGCCAGCTCGTCTACCGGGACGGACTCCTACGAGCAGTACTTC. This encodes CASSSTGTDSYEQYF.

The rearrangement joins TRBV5-4 to TRBJ2-3; 7 bases line up with TRBD1. The CDR3 is 16 residues long. Germline trimming cut 2 bases from V and 2 bases from J; bases unmatched to any gene: 8. CDR1 is SGHNT, CDR2 YYREEE, per germline (reference sequence). CDR3 sequence reads: CASSFRQGGITDTQYF. In DNA form, the CDR3 reads TGTGCCAGCAGCTTCAGACAGGGCGGAATCACAGATACGCAGTATTTT.

The chain employs TRBV5-1 and TRBJ1-5; no clear D. The CDR3 has 14 amino acids. Germline values: CDR1 SGHRS, CDR2 YFSETQ. Trimming took 4 bases from V and 6 from J, leaving 14 bases between them. The CDR3 sequence is CASSGGPSSQPQHF. The CDR3 coding sequence is TGCGCCAGCAGCGGCGGACCAAGTAGTCAGCCCCAGCATTTT.

The sample holds a few counts of this clone. J is TRBJ1-5 and V is TRBV5-6, with D possibly TRBD1 on 5 matching bases. V lost 1 base and J lost 2, with 13 bases in between. Germline CDR1 is SGHDT and CDR2 is YYEEEE. The CDR3 loop spans 16 amino acids. CDR3 amino acids: CASSLLSGKGNQPQHF. The CDR3 DNA reads TGTGCCAGCAGCTTGTTGTCAGGGAAGGGCAATCAGCCCCAGCATTTT.

This CDR3 is CASSPGGNQETQYF. The CDR3 bases are TGTGCCAGCAGTCCAGGGGGAAACCAAGAGACCCAGTACTTC. The chain joins TRBV2 to TRBJ2-5; 7 bases match TRBD1. Trimming at V came to 5 bases and at J to 0 bases, leaving 3 bases not matched to a gene. The CDR3 is 14 amino acids. Germline assignment: CDR1 SNHLY and CDR2 FYNNEI.